The present T cell receptor (beta chain) was sequenced within a study of cytomegalovirus exposure and HLA in healthy donors. Turning to the study itself: Most genotyped donors, about 81% of 398, had Caucasian-associated genetic ancestry. Findings of the study overall: The listing of 150 to 200 TCR beta chains classed them as cytomegalovirus-associated.

CDR1 and CDR2 (germline): SGHKS, YYEKEE (reference sequence). Trimming removed 4 bases at V and 6 bases at J, with 25 bases between. The CDR3 consists of 18 residues. Comment on this clone: The antigen is undetermined.

60 Vbeta and 13 Jbeta primers were used in PCR. The repertoire was sequenced with immunoSEQ multiplex PCR; TCRdb's copy has only in-frame clones and lacks some. The top ten hold about 3% of the sample, which has about 140,000 clones, more than 70% seen once. The source material was PBMCs. The chain has TRBV5-5 and TRBJ1-4, with D possibly TRBD1 on 6 matching bases. The clonotype comes from a man aged 35-49 years in good health and CMV-seronegative. The CDR3: CASSPTARFRGEDEKLFF. CDR3 sequence (DNA): TGTGCCAGCAGCCCAACGGCTCGATTCAGGGGCGAGGATGAAAAACTGTTTTTT.